These 31 T cell receptor beta chains were all obtained from the same sample, sequenced in a study of blood T cell repertoires in COVID-19. The data were produced by immunoSEQ multiplex PCR, yet TCRdb's version contains in-frame clones alone and is incomplete. This sample carries around 80,000 clones, 70% to 80% of them seen once, and the ten largest clones take approximately 5.4%. Sequencing was carried out using peripheral blood. Receptors originate from a man aged 45 to 65 with active or convalescent COVID-19.

The chain carries TRBV5-6 and TRBJ1-5, with 9 nucleotides matching TRBD1. Unmatched junction bases numbered 15, after V lost 1 base and J lost 4 bases. Germline V gene sequence: CDR1 SGHDT, CDR2 YYEEEE. This CDR3 has 19 amino acids. CDR3 coding DNA: TGTGCCAGCAGCTTGAGACGGACAGGGGCATGGGTTGGGAATCAGCCCCAGCATTTT. Translated, it gives CASSLRRTGAWVGNQPQHF.

V is TRBV10-3 and J is TRBJ2-7, with D perhaps TRBD1 (5 bases). The germline CDR1 and CDR2 sequences are ENHRY and SYGVKD. The length of the CDR3 is 15 residues. V was clipped by 3 bases and J by 1 base, with 13 bases between them. CDR3 region: CAISDAGKWSYEQYF. CDR3 sequence (DNA): TGTGCCATCAGTGACGCAGGGAAGTGGTCCTACGAGCAGTACTTC.

The V gene is TRBV29-1, the J gene TRBJ2-7, with D uncertain. CDR3 length equals 11 residues. V was shortened by 0 bases and J by 5 bases, with 5 bases between the two germline ends. The V gene's germline CDR1 is SQVTM and CDR2 ANQGSEA. CDR3 in amino acids: CSVEENNEQYF. Here the CDR3 DNA reads TGCAGCGTTGAAGAGAACAACGAGCAGTACTTC.

V is TRBV7-8 and J is TRBJ2-3; TRBD2 matches 16 bases. The junction had 16 bases not matched to a gene; V was cut back by 6 bases and J by 4 bases. Per germline, CDR1 SGHVS and CDR2 FQNEAQ. The CDR3 runs 20 residues. The CDR3 loop reads CASRQAGTSGGALSADTQYF. CDR3 coding DNA: TGTGCCAGCAGACAGGCCGGGACTAGCGGGGGGGCTTTAAGTGCAGATACGCAGTATTTT.

The chain carries TRBV7-9 and TRBJ2-7; 9 nucleotides line up with TRBD1. The germline gives CDR1 SEHNR, CDR2 FQNEAQ (reference sequence). CDR3 length: 17 residues. V trimming: 4 bases; J trimming: 5 bases; junction bases outside the gene matches: 15. The CDR3 bases are TGTGCCAGCAGCTCACAGGGGGCGCGGTTCAGGAGGAACGAGCAGTACTTC. The encoded protein is CASSSQGARFRRNEQYF.

The chain recombines TRBV7-9 with TRBJ2-7, with a tentative D call TRBD2 (6 bases). The CDR3 extends over 11 amino acids. Germline CDR1 is SEHNR and CDR2 is FQNEAQ (reference sequence). Trimming took off 3 bases at V and 6 bases at J, with 6 bases between the two ends. DNA of the CDR3: TGTGCCAGCAGCTTCGGGGGCGAGCAGTACTTC. It encodes CASSFGGEQYF.

The chain combines TRBV6-5 with TRBJ2-7, with 9 bases matching TRBD1. The length of the CDR3 is 13 residues. The trim removed 6 bases at V and 0 bases at J, leaving 0 bases unmatched. Germline lookup yields CDR1 MNHEY and CDR2 SVGAGI. The CDR3 nucleotides are TGTGCCAGCAGGACAGGGGGCTCCTACGAGCAGTACTTC. Translated, it gives CASRTGGSYEQYF.

The chain combines TRBV19 with TRBJ2-1; TRBD2 agrees at 9 bases. The CDR3 spans 14 residues. The germline V gene has CDR1 LNHDA and CDR2 SQIVND (reference sequence). J was trimmed by 5 bases and V by 7 bases; bases with no gene match: 6. The CDR3: CASTKRGDHNEQFF. CDR3 coding DNA: TGTGCCAGTACTAAGCGGGGGGACCACAATGAGCAGTTCTTC.

This chain joins TRBV5-1 and TRBJ2-5; 9 bases fit TRBD2. This CDR3 has 17 amino acids. V lost 3 bases, J lost 5 bases, and 14 bases stayed unmatched. Germline V gives CDR1 SGHRS, CDR2 YFSETQ. The CDR3 spells CASSSQLLRGGAETQYF. CDR3 sequence (DNA): TGCGCCAGCAGCTCGCAACTATTGCGGGGGGGCGCGGAGACCCAGTACTTC.

This clone occurred once. The chain joins TRBV9 to TRBJ1-5; a weak D match, TRBD1 (5 bases). This CDR3 has 15 residues. CDR1 is SGDLS, CDR2 YYNGEE, per germline. V dropped 0 bases and J dropped 5 bases, with 12 bases sitting between them. The CDR3: CASSVDGQKDQPQHF. The CDR3 DNA follows: TGTGCCAGCAGCGTAGACGGACAAAAGGATCAGCCCCAGCATTTT. Using reference TRBV9 and TRBJ1-5 for the parts outside the CDR3, the full variable domain is DSGVTQTPKHLITATGQRVTLRCSPRSGDLSVYWYQQSLDQGLQFLIQYYNGEERAKGNILERFSAQQFPDLHSELNLSSLELGDSALYFCASSVDGQKDQPQHFGDGTRLSIL.

The gene calls are TRBV12-3 or TRBV12-4 and TRBJ2-1, with a weak D call TRBD2 (6 bases). Trimming shortened V by 1 base and J by 6 bases, and 7 bases separated the two germline ends. This CDR3 has 13 residues. In DNA, the CDR3 is TGTGCCAGCAGTTTAGGGGGGGTCAATGAGCAGTTCTTC. This codes for CASSLGGVNEQFF.

The table lists this clone with a few counts. This chain connects TRBV7-3 to TRBJ2-5; 8 bases agree with TRBD2. Unmatched junction bases numbered 5, after V lost 5 bases and J lost 9 bases. The CDR3 totals 12 residues. CDR1 and CDR2 (germline): SGHTA, FQGTGA. CDR3 amino acids: CASSRGGEPQYF. The CDR3 DNA sequence: TGTGCCAGCAGCCGGGGGGGTGAACCCCAGTACTTC.

This chain connects TRBV5-1 to TRBJ2-3, with no clear D. The CDR3 is 14 residues long. Germline CDR1 SGHRS, CDR2 YFSETQ. Trimming stripped 1 base from V and 6 bases from J, with 12 bases between. The chain's CDR3 is CASSLWAGPDTQYF. CDR3 sequence (DNA): TGCGCCAGCAGCTTGTGGGCAGGCCCGGATACGCAGTATTTT.

This chain links TRBV19 with TRBJ1-1, with D uncertain. Trimming shortened V by 3 bases and J by 1 base, and 12 bases separated the two germline ends. Germline-derived CDR1 and CDR2 are LNHDA and SQIVND (reference sequence). This CDR3 is 15 amino acids long. CDR3 coding DNA: TGTGCCAGTAGTATTGGTCGGTTAGAGAACACTGAAGCTTTCTTT. Protein sequence: CASSIGRLENTEAFF.

V gene TRBV18 combines with J gene TRBJ1-1; the match to TRBD1 covers 9 bases. The CDR3 contains 16 residues. Per the germline V gene, CDR1 is KGHSH and CDR2 is LQKENI. The V segment lost 3 bases and the J segment 4 bases; nucleotides outside the gene matches: 9. CDR3 in amino acids: CASSPRTGGLGTEAFF. The CDR3 region has the DNA TGTGCCAGCTCACCTCGTACAGGGGGCCTGGGCACTGAAGCTTTCTTT.

The chain carries TRBV10-1 and TRBJ2-2; D is undetermined. V dropped 6 bases and J dropped 2 bases, with 4 bases sitting between them. Germline CDR1 reads WNHNN; CDR2 reads SYGVQD (reference sequence). This CDR3 contains 12 residues. The CDR3 DNA reads as TGCGCCAGCAGGGCTAACACCGGGGAGCTGTTTTTT. Amino acid sequence: CASRANTGELFF.

This clone was recorded only once. The chain combines TRBV19 with TRBJ1-2; 9 nucleotides agree with TRBD1. After removal of 4 bases from V and 0 bases from J, the junction contained 3 bases not matched to a gene. Germline assignment: CDR1 LNHDA and CDR2 SQIVND (reference sequence). The CDR3 contains 15 residues. DNA for the CDR3: TGTGCCAGTAGTACCGGACAGGGGACTAACTATGGCTACACCTTC. Protein product: CASSTGQGTNYGYTF.

Only one count was recorded for this clone. V gene TRBV11-2 combines with J gene TRBJ1-3; tentatively, D is TRBD1 (6 bases). Trimming cost V 4 bases and J 4 bases, with 11 bases left between them. CDR1 is SGHAT, CDR2 FQNNGV, per germline. This CDR3 has 14 amino acids. CDR3 bases: TGTGCCAGCAGCTGGGGGCCTGGAGGAAACACCATATATTTT. It is translated as CASSWGPGGNTIYF.

This chain links TRBV24-1 with TRBJ2-3; TRBD2 matches at 14 bases. V lost 3 bases and J lost 6; bases outside the gene matches: 7. The CDR3 totals 17 residues. Germline V gives CDR1 KGHDR, CDR2 SFDVKD. The CDR3 bases are TGTGCCACCAGTGATCCGGGACTAGCGGGGGATTGGGATACGCAGTATTTT. Protein sequence: CATSDPGLAGDWDTQYF.

In this sample, this clone turned up once. This chain's CDR3 is CASSPQYENTGELFF. The CDR3, as DNA: TGTGCCAGCAGCCCTCAGTACGAAAACACCGGGGAGCTGTTTTTT. J is TRBJ2-2 and V is TRBV3-1 (or the pseudogene TRBV3-2), with D unclear. This CDR3 is built from 15 residues. Germline V gives CDR1 LGHDT, CDR2 YNNKEL (reference sequence). V gave up 4 bases and J gave up 2 bases, with 11 bases separating them.

The chain's CDR3 is CASSTGTGGEQYF. CDR3 nucleotides: TGTGCCAGCAGCACCGGGACAGGGGGAGAGCAGTACTTC. The V call is TRBV12-3 or TRBV12-4, the J call TRBJ2-7, with 11 bases that match TRBD1. The CDR3 sequence is 13 residues long. Trimming removed 6 bases from V and 7 bases from J; junction bases left unmatched: 5.

The chain recombines TRBV5-1 with TRBJ2-1; D perhaps matches TRBD2 (6 bases). The CDR3 length is 15 residues. Trimming removed 5 bases from V and 5 bases from J, with 17 bases in between. Germline CDR1 reads SGHRS; CDR2 reads YFSETQ. CDR3 sequence reads: CASRFSPSANNEQFF. CDR3 coding DNA: TGCGCCAGCAGGTTCTCCCCTAGCGCTAACAATGAGCAGTTCTTC.

V usage is TRBV19 and J usage is TRBJ2-2, with a tentative D call TRBD2 (6 bases). This CDR3 contains 16 residues. Germline V gene data show CDR1 as LNHDA and CDR2 as SQIVND (reference sequence). Trimming pared 3 bases from V and 0 bases from J, leaving 11 bases between. The CDR3 region is CASSMGGSSNTGELFF. The CDR3 DNA is TGTGCCAGTAGTATGGGGGGTTCGTCGAACACCGGGGAGCTGTTTTTT. Full variable domain (missing parts from reference TRBV19 and TRBJ2-2): DGGITQSPKYLFRKEGQNVTLSCEQNLNHDAMYWYRQDPGQGLRLIYYSQIVNDFQKGDIAEGYSVSREKKESFPLTVTSAQKNPTAFYLCASSMGGSSNTGELFFGEGSRLTVL.

V is TRBV30 and J is TRBJ1-2, with a tentative D call TRBD1 (6 bases). The germline V and J ends were trimmed by 1 base and 4 bases, with 13 bases remaining between them. CDR1 GTSNPN and CDR2 SVGIG come from the germline V gene (reference sequence). CDR3 size: 14 residues. The CDR3 here is CAWSAGAGVYGYTF. The CDR3 bases are TGTGCCTGGAGTGCTGGGGCAGGGGTCTATGGCTACACCTTC.

This CDR3 reads CASSQGTGGVNEQFF. CDR3 nucleotides: TGTGCCAGCAGCCAAGGGACGGGGGGGGTCAATGAGCAGTTCTTC. The chain recombines TRBV3-1 (or the pseudogene TRBV3-2) with TRBJ2-1; 8 bases map to TRBD2. Unmatched junction bases numbered 5, after V lost 1 base and J lost 6 bases. The length of the CDR3 is 15 residues. Germline CDR1 reads LGHDT; CDR2 reads YNNKEL (reference sequence).

The rearrangement uses TRBV5-8 and TRBJ1-2; 9 nucleotides line up with TRBD1. The CDR3 sequence is 13 residues long. Germline assignment: CDR1 SGHTS and CDR2 YDEGEE. V was pared by 5 bases and J by 7 bases, with 6 bases of the junction left unmatched. CDR3 in amino acids: CASRLTGGTGYTF. The DNA for the CDR3 is TGTGCCAGCAGGTTGACAGGGGGTACTGGCTACACCTTC.

This sequence joins TRBV9 and TRBJ2-3; possibly TRBD1 for D (6 bases). Germline CDR1 reads SGDLS; CDR2 reads YYNGEE. V lost 0 bases, J lost 5 bases, and 16 bases lay in between. The CDR3 totals 16 residues. The CDR3 sequence: CASSVGTTGYEDTQYF. DNA of the CDR3: TGTGCCAGCAGCGTAGGGACAACAGGGTACGAAGATACGCAGTATTTT.

This chain joins TRBV7-8 and TRBJ2-1; TRBD2 aligns across 9 bases. CDR3 length: 20 amino acids. V lost 3 bases to trimming and J lost 4 bases; unmatched junction nucleotides: 19. Germline V gives CDR1 SGHVS, CDR2 FQNEAQ. The CDR3, as DNA: TGTGCCAGCAGCTTCCCGAAGGAGCGGGGGGTCCCCTCCTCTTACAATGAGCAGTTCTTC. Translating gives CASSFPKERGVPSSYNEQFF.

The V gene is TRBV24-1, the J gene TRBJ2-3; tentative D call: TRBD2 (6 bases). The CDR3 contains 12 residues. V was clipped by 11 bases and J by 0 bases, with 8 bases between them. Germline V CDR1 and CDR2: KGHDR, SFDVKD. This chain's CDR3 is CASGDSTDTQYF. The CDR3 region has the DNA TGTGCCAGCGGGGATAGCACAGATACGCAGTATTTT.

The rearrangement links TRBV30 to TRBJ1-3, with D unresolved. CDR1 GTSNPN and CDR2 SVGIG come from the germline V gene (reference sequence). The CDR3 has 13 amino acids. Trimming stripped 4 bases from V and 0 bases from J, with 7 bases between. In DNA, the CDR3 is TGTGCCTGGACAGGCCCCTCTGGAAACACCATATATTTT. The encoded protein is CAWTGPSGNTIYF.

The chain is built from TRBV12-5 and TRBJ2-7, with TRBD2 matching 9 bases. The V gene's germline CDR1 is LGHNT and CDR2 FRNRAP. The ends lost 1 base at V and 2 bases at J; junction bases unmatched: 9. The CDR3 is 17 amino acids. The CDR3 bases are TGTGCTAGTGGTTTGGCCTCCTTAGCGGGGGTAACCTACGAGCAGTACTTC. This translates into CASGLASLAGVTYEQYF. Together with reference TRBV12-5 and TRBJ2-7, the CDR3 gives the full variable domain: DARVTQTPRHKVTEMGQEVTMRCQPILGHNTVFWYRQTMMQGLELLAYFRNRAPLDDSGMPKDRFSAEMPDATLATLKIQPSEPRDSAVYFCASGLASLAGVTYEQYFGPGTRLTVT.